The 10 T cell receptor beta chains below were found in one sample sequenced in a study of blood T cell repertoires in COVID-19 (dated by TCRdb to 2018 to 2020). Library preparation used the immunoSEQ multiplex PCR assay. Held by TCRdb, this immuneACCESS table contains in-frame sequences only and omits some clones. Under half of the omission traces to an unresolved V gene where checked; the cause of the rest is unknown. This sample comprises about 280,000 clones, 85% to 90% of them detected only once. About 1.7% of the sample belongs to the ten largest clones. What was sequenced was PBMCs or T cells enriched from blood (not recorded which). The receptors were gathered from a woman aged 18 to 35 with acute COVID-19.

The V gene is TRBV29-1, the J gene TRBJ2-7; D perhaps matches TRBD1 (6 bases). Germline V gene data show CDR1 as SQVTM and CDR2 as ANQGSEA. Trimming stripped 6 bases from V and 5 bases from J, with 17 bases between. The CDR3 is made up of 13 amino acids. In DNA form, the CDR3 reads TGCAGCGTGGGAGACAGGTATCTCAACGAGCAGTACTTC. It is translated as CSVGDRYLNEQYF.

The chain links TRBV5-5 to TRBJ2-5; 10 nucleotides line up with TRBD2. In germline, CDR1 is SGHKS, CDR2 YYEKEE (reference sequence). V lost 2 bases and J lost 3; bases outside the gene matches: 1. The CDR3 is 14 residues long. The CDR3 DNA is TGTGCCAGCAGCTTACTAGCGGGAAAAGAGACCCAGTACTTC. Translating gives CASSLLAGKETQYF.

The sample holds one count of this clone. The chain uses TRBV24-1 and TRBJ2-7; possible D gene TRBD2, 5 bases. Trimming took 2 bases from V and 3 from J, leaving 10 bases between them. CDR1 KGHDR and CDR2 SFDVKD come from the germline V gene. The CDR3 is 14 residues long. The CDR3 is CATSDSGIGYEQYF. The CDR3 nucleotides read TGTGCCACCAGTGATTCGGGAATCGGCTACGAGCAGTACTTC.

The J gene is TRBJ2-2, the V gene TRBV24-1; D gene ambiguous. Trimming shortened V by 9 bases and J by 1 base, and 8 bases separated the two germline ends. CDR3 length: 13 residues. Germline V gene lookup returns CDR1 KGHDR and CDR2 SFDVKD. CDR3 protein: CATQLRNTGELFF. The CDR3 DNA is TGTGCCACCCAATTGCGGAACACCGGGGAGCTGTTTTTT.

V gene TRBV28 combines with J gene TRBJ2-2; 10 bases map to TRBD1. CDR1 and CDR2 from the germline V gene are MDHEN and SYDVKM. The CDR3 contains 16 residues. V lost 3 bases and J lost 5; bases outside the gene matches: 6. This CDR3 reads CASSFSGQGITGELFF. DNA for the CDR3: TGTGCCAGCAGTTTCTCGGGACAGGGGATAACCGGGGAGCTGTTTTTT.

This clone was counted a few times. The rearrangement uses TRBV27 and TRBJ2-2; 12 nucleotides align to TRBD2. The CDR3 is 17 residues long. The V gene end was trimmed by 5 bases and the J gene end by 2 bases; junction bases not matched to a gene: 6. The V gene's germline CDR1 is MNHEY and CDR2 SMNVEV (reference sequence). The CDR3, as DNA: TGTGCCAGCAGTAAACTAGCGGGAGGTTTTAACACCGGGGAGCTGTTTTTT. Translated, it gives CASSKLAGGFNTGELFF.

As to this clone: The identical CDR3 is also encoded by other nucleotide sequences in the sample. J is TRBJ2-7 and V is TRBV6-2 or TRBV6-3, with D possibly matching TRBD1 (6 bases). Germline V CDR1 and CDR2: MNHEY, SVGEGT. The CDR3 is 12 residues long. Trimming cost V 3 bases and J 4 bases, with 7 bases left between them. As DNA, the CDR3 is TGTGCCAGCAGTTATAGGGGGTACGAGCAGTACTTC. Translated: CASSYRGYEQYF.

V gene TRBV7-3 combines with J gene TRBJ2-1; TRBD1 matches 8 bases. The CDR3 totals 15 residues. The V gene's germline CDR1 is SGHTA and CDR2 FQGTGA. The V gene end was trimmed by 5 bases and the J gene end by 5 bases; junction bases not matched to a gene: 8. The CDR3 DNA reads as TGTGCCAGCAGCACGGGACAGGTAGGGGACAATGAGCAGTTCTTC. Translation: CASSTGQVGDNEQFF.

This rearrangement joins TRBV5-8 to TRBJ1-2; the D is unclear. The V gene lost 4 bases and the J gene lost 2 bases, with 12 bases spanning the gap. This CDR3 has 14 residues. Per the germline V gene, CDR1 is SGHTS and CDR2 is YDEGEE. The CDR3 region has the DNA TGTGCCAGCAGCCCGGGGTTTACGAACTATGGCTACACCTTC. Protein product: CASSPGFTNYGYTF.

V and J are TRBV4-3 and TRBJ2-7; D remains ambiguous. The CDR3 totals 13 residues. The V end lost 0 bases, the J end lost 6 bases, and 9 bases lay between the germline ends. Germline lookup yields CDR1 LGHNA and CDR2 YSLEER. CDR3 protein: CASSQDRSREQYF. The CDR3 bases are TGCGCCAGCAGCCAAGATAGATCGCGCGAGCAGTACTTC.